Listed below are T cell receptor beta chains from one sample, sequenced in a study of T cells after yellow fever vaccination. One entry per CDR3 protein, called by TCRdb with MiXCR from the 5' RACE reads. Of about 150,000 distinct CDR3 sequences detected, about 6% appear once; the ten largest clones hold roughly 3%. Sample: CD4+ T cells sorted from PBMCs, taken on the day of the first yellow fever vaccination. These receptors all come from a man between 18 and 35 years old who received the YFV17D yellow fever vaccine. Both conserved end residues are part of each CDR3. A D gene is named only where the DNA matches it firmly. Where a row states a size, it is once, few, many or the class of an expanded clone; other rows omit it.

abundance,v_gene,j_gene,d_gene,CDR3nt,CDR3aa
many,TRBV7-2,TRBJ1-1,-,TGTGCCAGCAGCCCGGGGACGGATCGGGAAGCTTTCTTT,CASSPGTDREAFF
-,TRBV27,TRBJ2-2,-,TGTGCCACTTGGGGGGCCCCTGGGGGGGAGCTGTTTTTT,CATWGAPGGELFF
-,TRBV6-2/TRBV6-3,TRBJ2-5,TRBD2,TGTGCCAGCAGTTACCGGACTAGGGAGTACCAAGAGACCCAGTACTTC,CASSYRTREYQETQYF
-,TRBV7-9,TRBJ1-4,-,TGTGCCAGCAGCCCCCGGACAGCCTATAATGAAAAACTGTTTTTT,CASSPRTAYNEKLFF
many,TRBV7-2,TRBJ2-7,-,TGTGCCAGCAGACCAGGGAGGGGGTCCTACGAGCAGTACTTC,CASRPGRGSYEQYF
many,TRBV18,TRBJ2-5,-,TGTGCCAGCTCACAGGAGTATGGCCAAGAGACCCAGTACTTC,CASSQEYGQETQYF
-,TRBV7-2,TRBJ2-5,-,TGTGCCAGCAGCTTAGGCAGGGGCGGGGGAAAGACCCAGTACTTC,CASSLGRGGGKTQYF
few,TRBV6-2/TRBV6-3,TRBJ1-5,-,TGTGCCAGCAGTTCGAGATATCAGCCCCAGCATTTT,CASSSRYQPQHF
few,TRBV6-5,TRBJ1-2,TRBD1,TGTGCCAGCAGATCAAAGACAGGGGACTATGGCTACACCTTC,CASRSKTGDYGYTF
few,TRBV3-1,TRBJ2-5,TRBD2,TGTGCCAGCAGCGGCGGACTAGCGATCGCAGAGACCCAGTACTTC,CASSGGLAIAETQYF
many,TRBV20-1,TRBJ2-1,-,TGCAGTGCTAGAGCAGGGTCCTCCTACAATGAGCAGTTCTTC,CSARAGSSYNEQFF
-,TRBV6-1,TRBJ1-2,TRBD1,TGTGCCAGCGGGACGGGGGGACAGATTAACTATGGCTACACCTTC,CASGTGGQINYGYTF
many,TRBV3-1,TRBJ1-6,-,TGTGCCAGCAGCCAAGCGGGAGTGAGCTCCCCTTCACCCCTCCACTTT,CASSQAGVSSPSPLHF
many,TRBV9,TRBJ2-2,-,TGTGCCAGCAGCGTTGGGGGGTCCACCGGGGAGCTGTTTTTT,CASSVGGSTGELFF
many,TRBV20-1,TRBJ2-7,-,TGCAGTGCTAGAGATCCGGCAGGGCTGGGGCAGTACTTC,CSARDPAGLGQYF
few,TRBV5-1,TRBJ2-6,-,TGCGCCAGCAGCCCAACGGGCCGGCCGATGGCTGGGGCCAACGTCCTGACTTTC,CASSPTGRPMAGANVLTF
-,TRBV6-2/TRBV6-3,TRBJ1-1,-,TGTGCCAGCAGTTACTCGTGGGTAGCGACGGCTGAAGCTTTCTTT,CASSYSWVATAEAFF
many,TRBV19,TRBJ1-6,TRBD1,TGTGCCACCAGGACAGGTTATAATTCACCCCTCCACTTT,CATRTGYNSPLHF
many,TRBV7-7,TRBJ2-3,TRBD2,TGTGCTAGCAGTTACTCGGGACTAGAAGGAGATACGCAGTATTTT,CASSYSGLEGDTQYF
-,TRBV5-1,TRBJ1-1,-,TGCGCCAGCAGCTCGGAGCGGGGCACTGAAGCTTTCTTT,CASSSERGTEAFF
few,TRBV12-3/TRBV12-4,TRBJ1-4,TRBD1,TGTGCCAGCAGTGACGCGACAGGGTTGTGGGAAAAACTGTTTTTT,CASSDATGLWEKLFF
many,TRBV5-1,TRBJ1-1,TRBD1,TGCGCCAGCAGCCTAGGGACAGGAAGCATGAACACTGAAGCTTTCTTT,CASSLGTGSMNTEAFF
many,TRBV6-9,TRBJ2-5,-,TGTGCCAGCAGTTATTCCAAGACGGGCGGAGAGACCCAGTACTTC,CASSYSKTGGETQYF
-,TRBV5-6,TRBJ2-2,-,TGTGCCAGCAGCTTGTGGGGGACACAGAACACCGGGGAGCTGTTTTTT,CASSLWGTQNTGELFF
-,TRBV5-4,TRBJ2-2,-,TGTGCCAGCAGCGACCAAATGAACACCGGGGAGCTGTTTTTT,CASSDQMNTGELFF
many,TRBV10-2,TRBJ2-5,-,TGCGCCAGCAGTGCCGTCGCCCTGGAGACCCAGTACTTC,CASSAVALETQYF
few,TRBV3-1,TRBJ2-7,TRBD2,TGTGCCAGCAGCAGACTAGCGGGCCGAGGGCGGTACTTC,CASSRLAGRGRYF
many,TRBV6-5,TRBJ2-1,TRBD2,TGTGCCAGCAGTTACTCGATGACTAGCGGGGGGTGGAATGAGCAGTTCTTC,CASSYSMTSGGWNEQFF
many,TRBV7-2,TRBJ2-7,TRBD1,TGTGCCAGCAGCTTAGGACAGGGAGACGAGCAGTACTTC,CASSLGQGDEQYF
few,TRBV29-1,TRBJ1-1,-,TGCAGCGTCCACATTGGAGGGAGGGACACTGAAGCTTTCTTT,CSVHIGGRDTEAFF
-,TRBV6-1,TRBJ1-2,TRBD1,TGTGCCAGCAGTCTCCAGGACAGGGCAGGTGGCTACACCTTC,CASSLQDRAGGYTF
-,TRBV4-3,TRBJ1-2,-,TGCGCCAGCAGCCGCCTTCGGGACACGGACTATGGCTACACCTTC,CASSRLRDTDYGYTF
many,TRBV7-7,TRBJ1-1,TRBD1,TGTGCCAGCAGCACCTCGACAGGGACCGAAGCTTTCTTT,CASSTSTGTEAFF
many,TRBV5-1,TRBJ2-3,-,TGCGCCAGCAGCTTGGGCGCGCTGCACACAGATACGCAGTATTTT,CASSLGALHTDTQYF
medium-sized,TRBV7-6,TRBJ2-1,-,TGTGCCAGCAGCTCACCAGGGTCGGGGAGCAATGAGCAGTTCTTC,CASSSPGSGSNEQFF
few,TRBV18,TRBJ2-5,-,TGTGCCAGCTCAGACAGGTGGATGGACCAAGAGACCCAGTACTTC,CASSDRWMDQETQYF
many,TRBV18,TRBJ1-1,-,TGTGCCAGCTCAGACCAGGCGAACACTGAAGCTTTCTTT,CASSDQANTEAFF
many,TRBV27,TRBJ2-7,TRBD1,TGTGCCAGCAGTCAAAGGACAGGGTCCTCCTACGAGCAGTACTTC,CASSQRTGSSYEQYF
many,TRBV6-6,TRBJ1-2,-,TGTGCCAGCAGCCGACAGGTATTCTATGGCTACACCTTC,CASSRQVFYGYTF
many,TRBV9,TRBJ2-3,-,TGTGCCAGCAGCGTAGCCCCGGAGGATACGCAGTATTTT,CASSVAPEDTQYF
many,TRBV20-1,TRBJ2-1,TRBD2,TGCAGTGCTAGAGATCGTCTAGCGGGGGGGAAAGAGCAGTTCTTC,CSARDRLAGGKEQFF